The 22 T cell receptor beta chains below come from one sample, sequenced in a study of blood T cell repertoires in COVID-19. TCRdb's copy holds only in-frame clones and misses some; the assay was immunoSEQ multiplex PCR. The repertoire holds 60,000 to 75,000 clones, with about nine tenths as singletons. Sequenced sample: peripheral blood. All receptors derive from a man between 45 and 60 years old with active COVID-19.

This rearrangement joins TRBV28 to TRBJ2-4; D remains ambiguous. The CDR3 is 15 residues long. Germline CDR1 MDHEN, CDR2 SYDVKM. The V gene lost 0 bases and the J gene lost 5 bases, with 11 bases spanning the gap. CDR3 DNA: TGTGCCAGCAGTTTATGGGGCAGGCCCGAAAACATTCAGTACTTC. It yields the protein CASSLWGRPENIQYF.

The rearrangement joins TRBV28 to TRBJ1-5; no clear D. The CDR3 is 12 amino acids. Germline V gene data show CDR1 as MDHEN and CDR2 as SYDVKM. With 8 bases removed from V and 5 bases from J, the gap between germline ends came to 10 bases. The CDR3 loop reads CASRVLDQPQHF. The CDR3 region has the DNA TGTGCCAGCCGCGTGCTTGATCAGCCCCAGCATTTT. Looking up the rest from reference TRBV28 and TRBJ1-5 gives the full variable domain: DVKVTQSSRYLVKRTGEKVFLECVQDMDHENMFWYRQDPGLGLRLIYFSYDVKMKEKGDIPEGYSVSREKKERFSLILESASTNQTSMYLCASRVLDQPQHFGDGTRLSIL.

The V and J genes are TRBV5-1 and TRBJ2-2; D might be TRBD1 (6 bases). The V and J ends lost 2 bases and 0 bases respectively, with 14 bases between them. This CDR3 is 17 amino acids long. In germline, CDR1 is SGHRS, CDR2 YFSETQ. The CDR3 DNA is TGCGCCAGCAGCTTCCTATCAGGGGTACCGAACACCGGGGAGCTGTTTTTT. Protein product: CASSFLSGVPNTGELFF.

This clone was observed a few times. The CDR3 nucleotides read TGTGCCACCAGTGCCGCACGTAGAGGGAGAATGCACGGGGAGCTGTTTTTT. Translation: CATSAARRGRMHGELFF. The chain is built from TRBV24-1 and TRBJ2-2, with D possibly TRBD2 on 5 matching bases. The germline V gene has CDR1 KGHDR and CDR2 SFDVKD. The CDR3 has 17 residues. The V and J ends lost 5 bases and 7 bases respectively, with 22 bases between them.

J is TRBJ1-3 and V is TRBV7-3, with TRBD1 identical over 7 bases. In germline, CDR1 is SGHTA, CDR2 FQGTGA. This CDR3 has 17 amino acids. After removal of 2 bases from V and 3 bases from J, the junction contained 10 bases not matched to a gene. The CDR3 reads CASSLVGDSLFGNTIYF. The CDR3 region has the DNA TGTGCCAGCAGCTTAGTTGGGGACAGCCTGTTTGGAAACACCATATATTTT.

The chain has TRBV7-2 and TRBJ2-5; TRBD1 agrees at 10 bases. The junction had 1 base not matched to a gene; V was cut back by 4 bases and J by 2 bases. The germline gives CDR1 SGHTA, CDR2 FQGNSA. The CDR3 totals 14 residues. The CDR3 spells CASSSDRGQETQYF. The CDR3 DNA sequence: TGTGCCAGCAGCTCGGACAGGGGGCAAGAGACCCAGTACTTC.

This chain joins TRBV10-3 and TRBJ2-1, with 14 bases identical to TRBD2. The trim removed 5 bases at V and 13 bases at J, leaving 22 bases unmatched. This CDR3 is 19 amino acids long. Germline loops: CDR1 ENHRY, CDR2 SYGVKD. For the CDR3, the DNA is TGTGCCATCAGTTATCCCCTGGGGCGGACTAGCGGGGGGCCCAAGACACAGTTCTTC. Translating gives CAISYPLGRTSGGPKTQFF.

The rearrangement links TRBV4-2 to TRBJ1-2, with TRBD1 matching over 10 bases. Trimming took 4 bases from V and 6 from J; bases not matched to a gene: 11. CDR1 and CDR2 (germline): LGHNA, YNFKEQ. This CDR3 has 16 amino acids. CDR3 in amino acids: CASSPSGTGARDGYTF. The CDR3 region has the DNA TGTGCCAGCAGCCCCTCAGGGACAGGGGCCCGGGATGGCTACACCTTC.

The chain employs TRBV19 and TRBJ1-5, with TRBD1 as a possible D gene (6 bases). Trimming stripped 6 bases from V and 4 bases from J, with 19 bases between. The CDR3 consists of 16 residues. CDR1 and CDR2 (germline): LNHDA, SQIVND (reference sequence). DNA of the CDR3: TGTGCCAGTAGCGGGACGACAGGTCATACTAATCAGCCCCAGCATTTT. It yields the protein CASSGTTGHTNQPQHF.

Only one count was recorded for this clone. V and J are TRBV9 and TRBJ2-5; 11 bases fit TRBD2. J gave up 4 bases and V 4 bases, and 9 bases lay outside the gene matches. CDR1 SGDLS and CDR2 YYNGEE come from the germline V gene. This CDR3 is 16 amino acids long. DNA of the CDR3: TGTGCCAGCAGCAGCAACGGACTAGCGGGTGTAGAGACCCAGTACTTC. Residues: CASSSNGLAGVETQYF.

The table lists this clone with a count of one. V gene TRBV7-6 combines with J gene TRBJ2-1; D gene ambiguous. The CDR3 covers 14 residues. Germline CDR1 SGHVS, CDR2 FNYEAQ. V gave up 2 bases and J gave up 5 bases, with 10 bases separating them. CDR3 sequence reads: CASSLQVGNNEQFF. The CDR3 DNA reads as TGTGCCAGCAGCTTACAGGTGGGCAACAATGAGCAGTTCTTC.

The chain recombines TRBV7-6 with TRBJ2-7, with D possibly matching TRBD2 (5 bases). With 6 bases removed from V and 4 bases from J, the gap between germline ends came to 10 bases. CDR1 SGHVS and CDR2 FNYEAQ come from the germline V gene. The CDR3 extends over 12 amino acids. The CDR3 DNA follows: TGTGCCAGCAGGGACGGGGATTACGAGCAGTACTTC. As protein: CASRDGDYEQYF.

The chain is built from TRBV30 and TRBJ1-1; 7 positions match TRBD1. The V segment lost 3 bases and the J segment 0 bases; nucleotides outside the gene matches: 10. The germline gives CDR1 GTSNPN, CDR2 SVGIG (reference sequence). This CDR3 contains 16 residues. CDR3 in amino acids: CAWRSTGDRLNTEAFF. In DNA form, the CDR3 reads TGTGCCTGGAGGTCTACAGGGGACCGTTTGAACACTGAAGCTTTCTTT. The entire variable domain, with the rest obtained from reference TRBV30 and TRBJ1-1, is as follows: SQTIHQWPATLVQPVGSPLSLECTVEGTSNPNLYWYRQAAGRGLQLLFYSVGIGQISSEVPQNLSASRPQDRQFILSSKKLLLSDSGFYLCAWRSTGDRLNTEAFFGQGTRLTVV.

This clone showed up just once. The chain uses TRBV24-1 and TRBJ1-2; possibly TRBD1 for D (5 bases). CDR3 length: 14 amino acids. Between the trimmed V and J ends, which lost 7 bases and 1 base, there was a span of 12 bases. CDR1 is KGHDR, CDR2 SFDVKD, per germline. DNA of the CDR3: TGTGCCACCAGCACGACAGAGGTTAACTATGGCTACACCTTC. Translating gives CATSTTEVNYGYTF.

The count of this clone is one. The rearrangement uses TRBV7-7 and TRBJ2-1; D not certain. Trimming stripped 5 bases from V and 6 bases from J, with 17 bases between. Germline-derived CDR1 and CDR2 are SSHAT and FNYEAQ (reference sequence). The CDR3 consists of 15 residues. The CDR3 bases are TGTGCCAGCAGCAGATTCCCCCCCTCGCGCAATGAGCAGTTCTTC. Its protein product is CASSRFPPSRNEQFF.

V is TRBV4-1 and J is TRBJ2-2; D call uncertain. The CDR3 totals 13 residues. The germline CDR1 and CDR2 sequences are MGHRA and YSYEKL. V was clipped by 0 bases and J by 8 bases, with 7 bases between them. The DNA of the CDR3 is TGCGCCAGCAGCCAAGAGAAAGCTGGGGAGCTGTTTTTT. Translation gives CASSQEKAGELFF.

This clone was found once. The chain couples TRBV25-1 to TRBJ1-1, with TRBD1 matching 10 bases. The CDR3 is 15 residues long. CDR1 and CDR2 (germline): MGHDK, SYGVNS. After removal of 3 bases from V and 3 bases from J, the junction contained 4 bases not matched to a gene. This chain's CDR3 is CASSDPGQGDTEAFF. The CDR3 DNA is TGTGCCAGCAGTGATCCAGGACAGGGGGACACTGAAGCTTTCTTT. Together with reference TRBV25-1 and TRBJ1-1, the CDR3 gives the full variable domain: EADIYQTPRYLVIGTGKKITLECSQTMGHDKMYWYQQDPGMELHLIHYSYGVNSTEKGDLSSESTVSRIRTEHFPLTLESARPSHTSQYLCASSDPGQGDTEAFFGQGTRLTVV.

The rearrangement uses TRBV4-3 and TRBJ2-3, with D perhaps matching TRBD1 (7 bases). This CDR3 region has 17 residues. Deletions cut 4 bases from V and 5 bases from J, with 22 bases between. The V gene's germline CDR1 is LGHNA and CDR2 YSLEER. CDR3 nucleotides: TGCGCCAGCAGCCCTCTCCTTGGACAGGCCGGGGGAGATACGCAGTATTTT. It translates to CASSPLLGQAGGDTQYF.

V is TRBV28 and J is TRBJ1-1; 7 bases line up with TRBD1. V trimming: 8 bases; J trimming: 6 bases; junction bases outside the gene matches: 3. This CDR3 comprises 11 residues. The V gene's germline CDR1 is MDHEN and CDR2 SYDVKM. The CDR3 region has the DNA TGTGCCAGCGAAGGGGGCGCTGAAGCTTTCTTT. It is translated as CASEGGAEAFF.

The chain links TRBV3-1 (or the pseudogene TRBV3-2) to TRBJ1-2; 8 bases agree with TRBD1. This CDR3 is built from 16 residues. From germline, CDR1 is LGHDT and CDR2 YNNKEL (reference sequence). With V trimmed by 1 base and J by 6 bases, 10 bases remained unmatched. The DNA of the CDR3 is TGTGCCAGCAGCCAAGGGCCGAGGGACAGGAAGAATGGCTACACCTTC. Amino acids: CASSQGPRDRKNGYTF.

This clone was detected only a few times. The gene calls are TRBV9 and TRBJ1-2; D is possibly TRBD1 (6 bases). The CDR3 loop spans 16 amino acids. Germline CDR1 is SGDLS and CDR2 is YYNGEE. Deletions cut 0 bases from V and 0 bases from J, with 12 bases between. The CDR3 here is CASSVGGGASNYGYTF. Written as DNA, the CDR3 is TGTGCCAGCAGCGTAGGTGGGGGCGCATCTAACTATGGCTACACCTTC.

V and J are TRBV2 and TRBJ1-4; 8 nucleotides line up with TRBD1. V shed 3 bases and J 8 bases; nucleotides not matched to a gene: 5. The CDR3 is made up of 14 amino acids. Per the germline V gene, CDR1 is SNHLY and CDR2 is FYNNEI. CDR3 loop: CASSDQGAWEKLFF. The DNA for the CDR3 is TGTGCCAGCAGTGACCAGGGGGCGTGGGAAAAACTGTTTTTT.